The 3 T cell receptor beta chains presented below share a single source sample, sequenced in a study of shared clonotypes between healthy human individuals. Measured with immunoSEQ multiplex PCR; TCRdb has only the in-frame clones, and not every one. The sample records around 1.1 million clones, 60% to 80% being singletons. The sequenced sample was memory CD4+ T cells from PBMCs. As for subset: CD45RA-negative fraction. These receptors came from a man aged 18 to 35 in good health. Some clones in this sample may be carry-over from other donors' samples.

This clone occurred a few times. A much larger clone is a single base away; this may be a read error. This same CDR3 is encoded by further DNA sequences in the sample. CDR3 residues: CASSLGTGDEKLFF. The CDR3 coding sequence is TGTGCCAGCAGCTTAGGGACAGGGGACGAAAAACTGTTTTTT. The chain couples TRBV7-9 to TRBJ1-4; 9 bases agree with TRBD1. Losses at the gene ends were 1 base for V and 8 bases for J; bases not matched to a gene: 2. The CDR3 runs 14 residues. Germline loops: CDR1 SEHNR, CDR2 FQNEAQ (reference sequence).

V is TRBV5-4 and J is TRBJ2-3; TRBD2 might be the D (5 bases). The CDR3 covers 16 residues. Germline V gene data show CDR1 as SGHNT and CDR2 as YYREEE (reference sequence). Trimming shortened V by 0 bases and J by 0 bases, and 11 bases separated the two germline ends. CDR3 protein: CASSLGGQASTDTQYF. CDR3 sequence (DNA): TGTGCCAGCAGCTTGGGAGGGCAGGCCAGCACAGATACGCAGTATTTT.

This rearrangement joins TRBV5-1 to TRBJ2-1; TRBD2 is a possible D gene (6 bases). CDR3 length: 15 residues. V was cut by 4 bases and J by 5 bases, with 16 bases left in between. Looked up from germline, CDR1 is SGHRS and CDR2 is YFSETQ. CDR3 in amino acids: CASSRTGVGNNEQFF. The DNA for the CDR3 is TGCGCCAGCAGCCGGACGGGGGTGGGAAACAATGAGCAGTTCTTC. Complete variable domain (other parts from reference TRBV5-1 and TRBJ2-1): KAGVTQTPRYLIKTRGQQVTLSCSPISGHRSVSWYQQTPGQGLQFLFEYFSETQRNKGNFPGRFSGRQFSNSRSEMNVSTLELGDSALYLCASSRTGVGNNEQFFGPGTRLTVL.